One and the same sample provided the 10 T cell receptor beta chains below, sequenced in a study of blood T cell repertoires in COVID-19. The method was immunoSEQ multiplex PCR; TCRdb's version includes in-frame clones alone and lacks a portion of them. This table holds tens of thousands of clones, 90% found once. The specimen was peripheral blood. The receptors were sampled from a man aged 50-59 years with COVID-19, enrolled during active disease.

In DNA, the CDR3 is TGTGCCAGCAGCTTGGCGGTATGGTACTACGAGCAGTACTTC. Its protein is CASSLAVWYYEQYF. This chain connects TRBV5-5 to TRBJ2-7, with no clear D. V lost 0 bases, J lost 3 bases, and 10 bases lay in between. CDR1 and CDR2 (germline): SGHKS, YYEKEE (reference sequence). This CDR3 contains 14 residues. Based on the CDR3 plus reference TRBV5-5 and TRBJ2-7, the full variable domain is DAGVTQSPTHLIKTRGQQVTLRCSPISGHKSVSWYQQVLGQGPQFIFQYYEKEERGRGNFPDRFSARQFPNYSSELNVNALLLGDSALYLCASSLAVWYYEQYFGPGTRLTVT.

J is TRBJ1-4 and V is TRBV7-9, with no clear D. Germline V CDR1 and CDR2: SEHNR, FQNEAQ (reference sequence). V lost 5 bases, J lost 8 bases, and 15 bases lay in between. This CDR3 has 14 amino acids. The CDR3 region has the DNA TGTGCCAGCAGCCGGGGAGTGGAGTGGGAAAAACTGTTTTTT. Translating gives CASSRGVEWEKLFF.

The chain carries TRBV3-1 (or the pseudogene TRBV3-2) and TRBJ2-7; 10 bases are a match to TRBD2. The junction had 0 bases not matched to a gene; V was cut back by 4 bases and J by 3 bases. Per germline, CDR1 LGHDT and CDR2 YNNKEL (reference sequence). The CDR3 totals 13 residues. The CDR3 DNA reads TGTGCCAGCAGCCGGACTAGCGGCTACGAGCAGTACTTC. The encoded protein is CASSRTSGYEQYF.

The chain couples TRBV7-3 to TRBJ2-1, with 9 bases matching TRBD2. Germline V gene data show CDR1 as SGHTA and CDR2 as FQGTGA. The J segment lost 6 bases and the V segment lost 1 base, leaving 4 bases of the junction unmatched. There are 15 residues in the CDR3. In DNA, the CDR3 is TGTGCCAGCAGCTTAATGGGACTAGCAGCCAATGAGCAGTTCTTC. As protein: CASSLMGLAANEQFF.

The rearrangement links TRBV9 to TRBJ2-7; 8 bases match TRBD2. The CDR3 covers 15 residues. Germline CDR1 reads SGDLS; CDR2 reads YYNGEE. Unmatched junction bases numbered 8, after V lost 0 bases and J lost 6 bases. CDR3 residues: CASSVGGLGSPEQYF. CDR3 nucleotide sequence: TGTGCCAGCAGCGTAGGGGGACTAGGCTCACCCGAGCAGTACTTC.

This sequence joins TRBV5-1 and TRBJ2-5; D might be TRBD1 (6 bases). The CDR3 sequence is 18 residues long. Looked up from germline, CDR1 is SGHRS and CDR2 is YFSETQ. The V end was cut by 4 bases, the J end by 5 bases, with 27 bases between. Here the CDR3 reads CASSLEPAGTNLRETQYF. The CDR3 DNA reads TGCGCCAGCAGCCTTGAGCCGGCCGGGACAAACCTGAGGGAGACCCAGTACTTC.

CDR3 nucleotides: TGTGCCAGCAGCCGTGGACAGGGAAACACTGAAGCTTTCTTT. Translating gives CASSRGQGNTEAFF. J is TRBJ1-1 and V is TRBV5-4; TRBD1 aligns across 8 bases. Germline V gene sequence: CDR1 SGHNT, CDR2 YYREEE (reference sequence). V lost 4 bases and J lost 2; bases outside the gene matches: 4. CDR3 length equals 14 residues.

The DNA for the CDR3 is TGCGCCAGCAGTCCGGCAGACAGGGGGCAAGAGACCCAGTACTTC. Its protein is CASSPADRGQETQYF. V and J are TRBV23-1 and TRBJ2-5, with TRBD1 matching over 9 bases. TRBV23-1 is an open reading frame, and its role is uncertain. The CDR3 totals 15 residues. After removal of 4 bases from V and 2 bases from J, the junction contained 5 bases not matched to a gene.

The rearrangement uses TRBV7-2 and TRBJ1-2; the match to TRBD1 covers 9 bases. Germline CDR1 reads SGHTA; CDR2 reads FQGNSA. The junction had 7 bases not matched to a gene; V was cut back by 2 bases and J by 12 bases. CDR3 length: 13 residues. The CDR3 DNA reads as TGTGCCAGCAGCTTACTAATGACAGGGGGGCACACCTTC. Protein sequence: CASSLLMTGGHTF. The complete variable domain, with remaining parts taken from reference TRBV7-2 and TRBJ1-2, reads GAGVSQSPSNKVTEKGKDVELRCDPISGHTALYWYRQSLGQGLEFLIYFQGNSAPDKSGLPSDRFSAERTGGSVSTLTIQRTQQEDSAVYLCASSLLMTGGHTFGSGTRLTVV.

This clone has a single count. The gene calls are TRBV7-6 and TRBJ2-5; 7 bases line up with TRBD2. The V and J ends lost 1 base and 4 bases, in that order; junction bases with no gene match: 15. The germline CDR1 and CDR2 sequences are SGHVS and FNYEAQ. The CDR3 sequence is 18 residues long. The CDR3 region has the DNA TGTGCCAGCAGCTTAGACCTTAAGCGGGACTTCCTGGTAGAGACCCAGTACTTC. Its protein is CASSLDLKRDFLVETQYF.